This entry lists 10 T cell receptor beta chains sequenced from one sample in a study of chronic HIV infection and antiretroviral therapy. TCRdb ran MiXCR on the 5' RACE reads and lists one entry per CDR3 protein. The sample lists roughly 50,000 distinct CDR3 sequences, about 18% occurring once. Sequencing was done on a sample of peripheral blood. Receptor source: an adult who had HIV and had not received antiretroviral therapy, or was an uninfected healthy control (not recorded which).

This chain connects TRBV10-3 to TRBJ2-7; 9 positions match TRBD2. Germline CDR1 reads ENHRY; CDR2 reads SYGVKD. After removal of 0 bases from V and 4 bases from J, the junction contained 7 bases not matched to a gene. This CDR3 is built from 16 residues. The CDR3 loop is CAISESRVAGEYEQYF. The CDR3 DNA reads as TGTGCCATCAGTGAGTCGCGGGTAGCGGGAGAATACGAGCAGTACTTC.

This clonotype was counted a few times. The chain carries TRBV30 and TRBJ2-3, with 8 bases fitting TRBD2. J lost 2 bases, V lost 0 bases, and 4 bases had no gene match. This CDR3 is built from 15 residues. CDR1 is GTSNPN, CDR2 SVGIG, per germline (reference sequence). The chain's CDR3 is CAWSVSSGFTDTQYF. CDR3 nucleotides: TGTGCCTGGAGTGTCTCTAGCGGGTTCACAGATACGCAGTATTTT.

This clonotype has just a few counts. This sequence joins TRBV18 and TRBJ2-1, with D perhaps TRBD1 (5 bases). The CDR3 contains 14 residues. Germline V gives CDR1 KGHSH, CDR2 LQKENI. V lost 4 bases and J lost 9, with 16 bases in between. The CDR3 is CASSLSKGNSEQFF. For the CDR3, the DNA is TGTGCCAGCTCACTGTCGAAGGGGAACAGTGAGCAGTTCTTC. Complete variable domain (other parts from reference TRBV18 and TRBJ2-1): NAGVMQNPRHLVRRRGQEARLRCSPMKGHSHVYWYRQLPEEGLKFMVYLQKENIIDESGMPKERFSAEFPKEGPSILRIQQVVRGDSAAYFCASSLSKGNSEQFFGPGTRLTVL.

This clonotype was counted between two and nine times. This chain links TRBV6-6 with TRBJ1-3, with D hard to call. The CDR3 is 15 amino acids. The germline V and J ends were trimmed by 2 bases and 4 bases, with 12 bases remaining between them. Germline CDR1 MNHNY, CDR2 SVGAGI (reference sequence). CDR3 DNA sequence: TGTGCCAGCAGTTACGTGGGTAGAGAAGGAAACACCATATATTTT. Translating gives CASSYVGREGNTIYF.

There are a few counts of this clonotype. The V call is TRBV9, the J call TRBJ2-1, with 8 bases fitting TRBD2. V was clipped by 0 bases and J by 8 bases; unmatched bases: 4. CDR3 size: 14 residues. The germline CDR1 and CDR2 sequences are SGDLS and YYNGEE. The CDR3 loop reads CASSVAGGKDEQFF. CDR3 nucleotides: TGTGCCAGCAGCGTAGCGGGAGGGAAGGATGAGCAGTTCTTC. Full variable domain (outside the CDR3, taken from reference TRBV9 and TRBJ2-1): DSGVTQTPKHLITATGQRVTLRCSPRSGDLSVYWYQQSLDQGLQFLIQYYNGEERAKGNILERFSAQQFPDLHSELNLSSLELGDSALYFCASSVAGGKDEQFFGPGTRLTVL.

This clonotype was seen only once. The chain links TRBV10-1 to TRBJ2-1; 10 bases map to TRBD2. Trimming at V came to 5 bases and at J to 7 bases, leaving 11 bases not matched to a gene. The CDR3 contains 16 residues. Germline values: CDR1 WNHNN, CDR2 SYGVQD (reference sequence). The CDR3 DNA reads as TGCGCCAGCAGTAAAGCGGGAGGGTCCCTGAGGAATGAGCAGTTCTTC. As protein: CASSKAGGSLRNEQFF.

The DNA of the CDR3 is TGTGCCAGCCAGTGGACCCCCGGACAGGGGAATCAGCCCCAGCATTTT. Translated: CASQWTPGQGNQPQHF. The chain joins TRBV2 to TRBJ1-5, with 9 bases matching TRBD1. Germline CDR1 is SNHLY and CDR2 is FYNNEI. This CDR3 region has 16 residues. The V gene end was trimmed by 8 bases and the J gene end by 4 bases; junction bases not matched to a gene: 12. The complete variable domain, with remaining parts taken from reference TRBV2 and TRBJ1-5, reads EPEVTQTPSHQVTQMGQEVILRCVPISNHLYFYWYRQILGQKVEFLVSFYNNEISEKSEIFDDQFSVERPDGSNFTLKIRSTKLEDSAMYFCASQWTPGQGNQPQHFGDGTRLSIL.

This rearrangement joins TRBV4-1 to TRBJ1-5; 7 bases fit TRBD1. CDR3 length equals 16 residues. The V and J ends lost 6 bases and 3 bases, in that order; junction bases with no gene match: 11. Germline V lookup: CDR1 MGHRA, CDR2 YSYEKL. The CDR3 reads CASSQGPGGVNQPQHF. CDR3 DNA sequence: TGCGCCAGCAGTCAGGGCCCAGGGGGAGTCAATCAGCCCCAGCATTTT.

This sequence joins TRBV2 and TRBJ1-1, with no clear D. Trimming took off 3 bases at V and 4 bases at J, with 9 bases between the two ends. The CDR3 has 13 residues. CDR1 and CDR2 from the germline V gene are SNHLY and FYNNEI. CDR3 nucleotides: TGTGCCAGCAGTGAGCTCCAGAGCACTGAAGCTTTCTTT. Translated, it gives CASSELQSTEAFF.

This clonotype was picked up a small number of times. V and J are TRBV9 and TRBJ2-3; unclear D gene. This CDR3 region has 13 residues. Per the germline V gene, CDR1 is SGDLS and CDR2 is YYNGEE. V was trimmed by 1 base and J by 1 base, leaving 4 bases between them. This CDR3 reads CASSVPGTDTQYF. CDR3 coding DNA: TGTGCCAGCAGCGTACCGGGCACAGATACGCAGTATTTT.